The 3 T cell receptor beta chains given below trace back to one sample, sequenced in a study of control samples from healthy donors and cancer patients. Assay used: immunoSEQ multiplex PCR; TCRdb lists only in-frame clones, some missing. In the table there are some 57,000 clones, 95% to 96% of which are singletons. Sequenced input: blood. Every receptor here comes from a woman aged 25 to 45 in good health.

The chain combines TRBV7-9 with TRBJ1-2; D unclear. Germline V gene sequence: CDR1 SEHNR, CDR2 FQNEAQ (reference sequence). Trimming removed 5 bases from V and 5 bases from J, with 15 bases in between. This CDR3 has 14 residues. CDR3 bases: TGTGCCAGCAGCCGAGACCTAACCGAATATGGCTACACCTTC. Translating gives CASSRDLTEYGYTF.

This rearrangement joins TRBV19 to TRBJ1-5; tentatively, D is TRBD1 (5 bases). This CDR3 is 15 amino acids long. V lost 3 bases and J lost 3, with 12 bases in between. The germline V gene has CDR1 LNHDA and CDR2 SQIVND (reference sequence). DNA for the CDR3: TGTGCCAGTAGTATCGGGGCAGGGTTCAATCAGCCCCAGCATTTT. This translates into CASSIGAGFNQPQHF.

The V gene is TRBV4-2, the J gene TRBJ2-7; 11 positions agree with TRBD2. Per the germline V gene, CDR1 is LGHNA and CDR2 is YNFKEQ. V lost 5 bases and J lost 2; bases outside the gene matches: 5. The CDR3 loop spans 15 amino acids. Here the CDR3 reads CASSVIAGGPYEQYF. Written as DNA, the CDR3 is TGTGCCAGCAGCGTCATAGCGGGAGGGCCCTACGAGCAGTACTTC.